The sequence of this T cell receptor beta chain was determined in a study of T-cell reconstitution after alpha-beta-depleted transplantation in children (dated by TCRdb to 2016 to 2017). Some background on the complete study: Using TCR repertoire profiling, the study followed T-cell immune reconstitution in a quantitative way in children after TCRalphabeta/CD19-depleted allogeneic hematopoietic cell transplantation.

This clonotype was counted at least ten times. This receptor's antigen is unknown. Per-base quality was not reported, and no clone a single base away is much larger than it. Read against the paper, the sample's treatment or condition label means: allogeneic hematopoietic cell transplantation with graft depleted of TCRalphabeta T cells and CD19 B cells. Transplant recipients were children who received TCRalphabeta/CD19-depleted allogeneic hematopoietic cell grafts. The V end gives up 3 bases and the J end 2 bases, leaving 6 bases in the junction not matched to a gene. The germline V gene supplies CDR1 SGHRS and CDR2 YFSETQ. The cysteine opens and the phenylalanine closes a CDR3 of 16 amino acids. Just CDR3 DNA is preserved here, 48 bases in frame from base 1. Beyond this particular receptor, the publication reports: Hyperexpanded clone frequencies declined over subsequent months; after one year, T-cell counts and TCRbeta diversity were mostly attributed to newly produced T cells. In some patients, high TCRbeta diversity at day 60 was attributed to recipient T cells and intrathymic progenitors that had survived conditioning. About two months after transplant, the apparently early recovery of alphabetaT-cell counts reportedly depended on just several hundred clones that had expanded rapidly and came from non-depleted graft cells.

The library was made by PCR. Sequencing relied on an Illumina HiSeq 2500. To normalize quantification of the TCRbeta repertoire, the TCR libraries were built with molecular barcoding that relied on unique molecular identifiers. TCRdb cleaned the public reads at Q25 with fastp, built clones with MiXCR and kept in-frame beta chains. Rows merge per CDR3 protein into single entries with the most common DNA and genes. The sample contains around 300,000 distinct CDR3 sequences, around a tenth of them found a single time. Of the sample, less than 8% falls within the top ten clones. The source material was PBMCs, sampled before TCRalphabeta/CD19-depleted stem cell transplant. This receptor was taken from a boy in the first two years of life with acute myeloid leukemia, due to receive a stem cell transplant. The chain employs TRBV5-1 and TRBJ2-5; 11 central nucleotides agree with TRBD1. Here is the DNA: TGCGCCAGCAGCTCACCCGGGACAGGGGGTCAAGAGACCCAGTACTTC. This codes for CASSSPGTGGQETQYF.